This is a list of T cell receptor beta chains from one sample in a study of shared clonotypes between healthy human individuals. TCRdb's table, derived via immunoSEQ multiplex PCR, lists solely in-frame clones and lacks some. The sample includes under 2.5 million clones, 85% to 95% of them seen just once. The sample comprised naive CD4+ T cells from PBMCs. All receptors come from a man aged 18-30 years in good health. Some clones in this sample may be carry-over from other donors' samples. Both conserved end residues are part of each CDR3.

v_gene	j_gene	CDR3aa
TRBV2	TRBJ1-5	CASSWTRGSNQPQHF
TRBV7-7	TRBJ2-1	CASSLSGPSGHNEQFF
TRBV7-8	TRBJ2-3	CASSPPRGGRAADTQYF
TRBV21-1	TRBJ2-7	CASSAQQGESGLTHHYEQYF
TRBV15	TRBJ2-1	CATSRGGAGGRDNEQFF
TRBV7-2	TRBJ1-3	CASSLDKGWGNTIYF
TRBV10-3	TRBJ2-7	CAIRRAASYEQYF
TRBV11-2	TRBJ2-2	CASSPRSGRAYSSGELFF
TRBV28	TRBJ1-4	CASRPGQINEKLFF
TRBV29-1	TRBJ2-3	CSVGTGGFHPSTDTQYF
TRBV5-4	TRBJ2-2	CASSLGGGSSTGELFF
TRBV6-4	TRBJ2-3	CASSDGGVAYF
TRBV7-9	TRBJ2-5	CASSLPNGVVETQYF
TRBV5-1	TRBJ1-1	CASSARQGLNTEAFF
TRBV4-2	TRBJ2-1	CASRHLRTLNEQFF
TRBV2	TRBJ2-5	CASRLAGVFGGETQYF
TRBV18	TRBJ2-3	CASTPGLEDTQYF
TRBV18	TRBJ2-7	CASSTARGTYEQYF
TRBV7-3	TRBJ2-1	CASSLGSGTRLNEQFF
TRBV5-4	TRBJ2-1	CASSLGTSGRTYEQFF
TRBV28	TRBJ2-4	CASSNRTRGFAKNIQYF
TRBV30	TRBJ2-6	CAWCWSGANVLTF
TRBV6-5	TRBJ2-7	CASSPLDPGPYEQYF
TRBV28	TRBJ1-2	CASSGDIPYGYTF
TRBV27	TRBJ2-3	CASQPRDRITDTQYF
TRBV27	TRBJ1-2	CASRSSGVHGYTF
TRBV5-4	TRBJ2-5	CASSSGTSGRRKETQYF
TRBV19	TRBJ1-1	CASSIRLNTEAFF
TRBV2	TRBJ2-5	CASSEALAGGETQYF